A selection of T cell receptor beta chains follows, all from one sample in a study of identical twins. TCRdb ran MiXCR on the 5' RACE reads and lists one entry per CDR3 protein. In the table there are roughly 250,000 distinct CDR3 sequences, approximately 7.3% of which are singletons. Another study also made use of these data, one on yellow fever vaccine responses in identical twins.

Sequencing was carried out using CD8+ T cells sorted from blood. The receptors shown here come from a woman in her late teens or twenties in good health. Each CDR3 is given with its conserved first and last residue. Each record gives: V gene, D gene, clone size, J gene, CDR3 protein, CDR3 DNA. A D gene is named only where the DNA matches it firmly. Only part of the rows carry a size: once, few, many, or a class if the clone is expanded.

>TRBV5-1|-|-|TRBJ2-5
CASSLSSRYQETQYF
TGCGCCAGCAGCTTGAGTTCCCGGTACCAAGAGACCCAGTACTTC
>TRBV7-9|TRBD2|-|TRBJ2-3
CASSFSGGGADTQYF
TGTGCCAGCAGCTTTTCGGGAGGGGGTGCAGATACGCAGTATTTT
>TRBV5-1|-|few|TRBJ1-2
CASSLDEQGFYGYTF
TGCGCCAGCAGCTTGGACGAACAGGGCTTCTATGGCTACACCTTC
>TRBV13|TRBD2|-|TRBJ2-7
CASSLDRGTSGIYEQYF
TGTGCCAGCAGCTTAGATCGTGGGACTAGCGGGATTTACGAGCAGTACTTC
>TRBV28|TRBD2|-|TRBJ2-3
CASTPEGLRPTDTQYF
TGTGCCAGCACCCCAGAGGGACTACGACCAACAGATACGCAGTATTTT
>TRBV12-3/TRBV12-4|-|many|TRBJ2-3
CASHWADTQYF
TGTGCCAGCCACTGGGCAGATACGCAGTATTTT
>TRBV20-1|TRBD1|few|TRBJ1-3
CSASSDREDGNTIYF
TGCAGTGCTAGCTCGGACAGGGAAGATGGAAACACCATATATTTT
>TRBV28|TRBD2|many|TRBJ2-1
CASSTTQPPSGSSYNEQFF
TGTGCCAGCAGCACCACCCAACCCCCCAGCGGGAGCAGTTACAATGAGCAGTTCTTC
>TRBV3-1|-|many|TRBJ2-7
CASSQVAGLTYEQYF
TGTGCCAGCAGCCAAGTGGCCGGACTGACCTACGAGCAGTACTTC
>TRBV6-2/TRBV6-3|TRBD2|-|TRBJ2-3
CASSYPQEVAGGPASTDTQYF
TGTGCCAGCAGTTACCCGCAGGAGGTAGCGGGGGGACCCGCTAGCACAGATACGCAGTATTTT
>TRBV9|-|-|TRBJ2-3
CASSAGISTDTQYF
TGTGCCAGCAGCGCCGGGATCAGCACAGATACGCAGTATTTT
>TRBV28|-|-|TRBJ2-2
CASRDYTGELFF
TGTGCCAGCAGGGACTACACCGGGGAGCTGTTTTTT
>TRBV27|-|-|TRBJ2-3
CASSWRGSGPLGTQYF
TGTGCCAGCAGTTGGAGGGGTAGCGGCCCCTTGGGTACGCAGTATTTT
>TRBV9|-|-|TRBJ2-5
CASSVDGVWQTQYF
TGTGCCAGCAGCGTAGATGGGGTGTGGCAGACCCAGTACTTC
>TRBV27|-|many|TRBJ2-2
CASSPGTLNTGELFF
TGTGCCAGCAGCCCGGGGACACTGAACACCGGGGAGCTGTTTTTT
>TRBV16|-|few|TRBJ1-1
CASSQSNRANTEAFF
TGTGCCAGCAGCCAATCGAACAGGGCGAACACTGAAGCTTTCTTT
>TRBV27|TRBD2|few|TRBJ2-7
CASSSVPRESYEQYF
TGTGCCAGCAGTTCCGTCCCGCGGGAGTCCTACGAGCAGTACTTC